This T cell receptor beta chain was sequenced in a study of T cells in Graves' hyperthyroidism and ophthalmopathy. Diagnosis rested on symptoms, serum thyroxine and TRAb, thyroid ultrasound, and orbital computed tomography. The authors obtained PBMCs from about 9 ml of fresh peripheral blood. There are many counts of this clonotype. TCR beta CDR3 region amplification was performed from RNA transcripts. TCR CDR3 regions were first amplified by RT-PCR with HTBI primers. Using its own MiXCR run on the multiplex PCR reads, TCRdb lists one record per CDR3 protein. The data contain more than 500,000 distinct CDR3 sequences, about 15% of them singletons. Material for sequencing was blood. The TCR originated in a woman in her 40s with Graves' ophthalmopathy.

CDR3 region: CASSMSTSGENEQFF. For the CDR3, the DNA is TGTGCCAGTAGTATGAGCACTAGCGGGGAGAATGAGCAGTTCTTC. The chain joins TRBV19 to TRBJ2-1; 10 bases are shared with TRBD2. V lost 3 bases, J lost 7 bases, and 6 bases stayed unmatched. The germline V gene encodes CDR1 LNHDA and CDR2 SQIVND (reference sequence). The CDR3 spans 15 residues.